The source of this T cell receptor (beta chain) is a study of T-cell reconstitution after alpha-beta-depleted transplantation in children. Study-wide findings and caveats: Surviving recipient T cells and thymic progenitors accounted for the high day-60 TCRbeta diversity observed in some patients. Several hundred graft clones that had expanded were reportedly the source of alpha-beta T cells about two months after transplant.

The table lists this clonotype with many counts. The antigen remains undetermined. This sample's TCRbeta library carried unique molecular identifier barcodes. Via MiXCR, TCRdb re-called the PCR reads, giving one row per CDR3 protein. The table lists around 450,000 distinct CDR3 sequences, about 10% of them singletons. The source was PBMCs, collected before TCRalphabeta/CD19-depleted stem cell transplant. The TCR originated in a child aged 2-15 years with inherited bone marrow failure, due to receive a stem cell transplant.

DNA for the CDR3: TGTGCCACCAGAGGGACTAGCGGGAGCTCCTACAATGAGCAGTTCTTC. Its protein is CATRGTSGSSYNEQFF. The chain recombines TRBV15 with TRBJ2-1; 14 positions match TRBD2. This CDR3 is built from 16 residues. Trimming at V came to 6 bases and at J to 0 bases, leaving 1 base not matched to a gene. Per the germline V gene, CDR1 is LNHNV and CDR2 is YYDKDF (reference sequence).